The entry that follows covers one T cell receptor (beta chain) sequence. As yet, its antigen is unknown. The table came from immunoSEQ multiplex PCR; TCRdb's copy has only in-frame clones and leaves some out. The data hold tens of thousands of clones, with about 83% observed a single time. The data stem from a study of lymphopenia after photon versus proton radiotherapy. Study findings and constraints: Authors raise, but do not show, better survival with proton therapy. Post-nadir TCR diversity decline inversely tracked overall survival among those who died.

This TCR was recovered from a woman in her fifties or sixties with pancreatic cancer. Sample: peripheral blood, taken from a patient treated with photon-based radiotherapy.

The CDR3 coding sequence is TGCGCCAGCGACACTAGCGGGAGCACCGGGGAGCTGTTTTTT. This gives the protein CASDTSGSTGELFF. This rearrangement joins TRBV5-1 to TRBJ2-2, with 11 bases lining up with TRBD2. Germline V gene data show CDR1 as SGHRS and CDR2 as YFSETQ. Trimming at V came to 7 bases and at J to 4 bases, leaving 3 bases not matched to a gene. The CDR3 sequence is 14 residues long.